The rows below give T cell receptor beta chains drawn from one sample of a study of T-cell reconstitution after alpha-beta-depleted transplantation in children. A single record per CDR3 protein comes from TCRdb applying MiXCR to the PCR reads. The repertoire consists of 350,000 to 400,000 distinct CDR3 sequences, with roughly 20% occurring once and the leading ten covering 3% to 4.5%. The sequences come from PBMCs from the stem cell graft donor, collected from the stem cell graft. The receptors originated from a human donor who donated a stem cell graft to a child with acute myeloid leukemia. Each CDR3 is given with its conserved first and last residue. D genes are given only for firm matches. Rows may omit the clone size; those that give it use once, few, many or a size class.

V: TRBV3-1
size: -
J: TRBJ2-1
D: -
DNA: TGTGCCAGCAGCCAACTCCAGGAAAGGGCTCGGTTCTTC
CDR3: CASSQLQERARFF

V: TRBV12-3/TRBV12-4
size: few
J: TRBJ2-7
D: TRBD2
DNA: TGTGCCAGCAGGGAAGCGGGAGGGCCCTACGAGCAGTACTTC
CDR3: CASREAGGPYEQYF

V: TRBV29-1
size: -
J: TRBJ2-3
D: -
DNA: TGCAGCGTTTCTGCGGCAGGGGCAACAGATACGCAGTATTTT
CDR3: CSVSAAGATDTQYF

V: TRBV6-4
size: many
J: TRBJ2-1
D: TRBD2
DNA: TGTGCCAGCAGTGACTCGACTAGCGGGTACAATGAGCAGTTCTTC
CDR3: CASSDSTSGYNEQFF

V: TRBV7-3
size: few
J: TRBJ2-3
D: TRBD2
DNA: TGTGCCAGCAGCGCCACTAGCGGGAAGACAGATACGCAGTATTTT
CDR3: CASSATSGKTDTQYF

V: TRBV7-3
size: few
J: TRBJ2-7
D: TRBD2
DNA: TGTGCCAGCAGCTTAAGGGTAGCGGGAGTCGGGGAGCAGTACTTC
CDR3: CASSLRVAGVGEQYF

V: TRBV25-1
size: -
J: TRBJ2-3
D: TRBD2
DNA: TGTGCCAGCCGGATCCGGACTAGCGGGACTACAGATACGCAGTATTTT
CDR3: CASRIRTSGTTDTQYF

V: TRBV7-2
size: few
J: TRBJ1-6
D: -
DNA: TGTGCCAGCAGCTTAGGTTGGGGGCAAAATTCACCCCTCCACTTT
CDR3: CASSLGWGQNSPLHF

V: TRBV25-1
size: few
J: TRBJ1-4
D: -
DNA: TGTGCCAGCAGTGATGGGGGGAGGAATGAAAAACTGTTTTTT
CDR3: CASSDGGRNEKLFF

V: TRBV29-1
size: -
J: TRBJ2-1
D: TRBD1
DNA: TGCAGCGTTTACCCGGGACAGGGAGTAGCATTCCAAAGGCGGGAGCAGTTCTTC
CDR3: CSVYPGQGVAFQRREQFF

V: TRBV20-1
size: few
J: TRBJ2-5
D: -
DNA: TGCAGTGCCGTTGGTCAGGGTGGTCAAGAGACCCAGTACTTC
CDR3: CSAVGQGGQETQYF

V: TRBV25-1
size: few
J: TRBJ2-1
D: -
DNA: TGTGCCAGCAGTGAGTACCGTTCGTCCTACAATGAGCAGTTCTTC
CDR3: CASSEYRSSYNEQFF

V: TRBV12-3/TRBV12-4
size: -
J: TRBJ2-5
D: -
DNA: TGTGCCAGCAGTTTAGCGCTGTTTAGCGGCAACCAAGAGACCCAGTACTTC
CDR3: CASSLALFSGNQETQYF

V: TRBV20-1
size: few
J: TRBJ1-5
D: -
DNA: TGCAGTGCTAGAGATGGATTGAGGGATCGAAGCAATCAGCCCCAGCATTTT
CDR3: CSARDGLRDRSNQPQHF

V: TRBV5-1
size: -
J: TRBJ1-1
D: -
DNA: TGCGCCAGCAGCTCTACCGACAACGGGTCGGGTGAAGCTTTCTTT
CDR3: CASSSTDNGSGEAFF

V: TRBV27
size: -
J: TRBJ2-7
D: TRBD1
DNA: TGTGCCAGCAGTTCGTGGGACAGAAGAACCTCCTACGAGCAGTACTTC
CDR3: CASSSWDRRTSYEQYF

V: TRBV28
size: many
J: TRBJ2-7
D: TRBD1
DNA: TGTGCCAGCAGCTGGACAGGGTTCCACGAGCAGTACTTC
CDR3: CASSWTGFHEQYF

V: TRBV5-6
size: many
J: TRBJ1-1
D: TRBD1
DNA: TGTGCCAGCAGCTTTTTAGGGACAGGGAACACTGAAGCTTTCTTT
CDR3: CASSFLGTGNTEAFF

V: TRBV28
size: few
J: TRBJ1-5
D: -
DNA: TGTGCCAGCAGTTTAATGGGTCAGCCCCAGCATTTT
CDR3: CASSLMGQPQHF

V: TRBV2
size: few
J: TRBJ2-7
D: TRBD1
DNA: TGTGCCAGCAGTGAGAGGGTAAACAGGGGTGGAGGCTACGAGCAGTACTTC
CDR3: CASSERVNRGGGYEQYF

V: TRBV9
size: many
J: TRBJ2-7
D: TRBD1
DNA: TGTGCCAGCAGCGTAACCGGGACAGGGGACGAGCAGTACTTC
CDR3: CASSVTGTGDEQYF

V: TRBV5-5
size: -
J: TRBJ2-3
D: -
DNA: TGTGCCAGCAGCTTGGACAGAGGGGGTTCCACAGATACGCAGTATTTT
CDR3: CASSLDRGGSTDTQYF

V: TRBV20-1
size: few
J: TRBJ2-1
D: -
DNA: TGCAGTGCTAGAGACCCAACAAAAACAGGAGAGCAGTTCTTC
CDR3: CSARDPTKTGEQFF

V: TRBV7-9
size: many
J: TRBJ2-1
D: -
DNA: TGTGCCAGCAGCTCCGGGACCAACTCCTACAATGAGCAGTTCTTC
CDR3: CASSSGTNSYNEQFF

V: TRBV7-9
size: few
J: TRBJ2-7
D: -
DNA: TGTGCCAGCAGCTTAGCGTTAGCCAAAGCCTACGAGCAGTACTTC
CDR3: CASSLALAKAYEQYF

V: TRBV3-1
size: -
J: TRBJ1-4
D: -
DNA: TGTGCCAGCAGCCAAGTTGAAGGCGGACTGTTTTTT
CDR3: CASSQVEGGLFF

V: TRBV29-1
size: many
J: TRBJ2-1
D: TRBD2
DNA: TGCAGCGTTGGTCTAGCGGGAGTGGTTAATGAGCAGTTCTTC
CDR3: CSVGLAGVVNEQFF

V: TRBV20-1
size: few
J: TRBJ2-3
D: -
DNA: TGCAGTGCTAGAGATCTTCTAGTGTCGTCAATCACAGATACGCAGTATTTT
CDR3: CSARDLLVSSITDTQYF

V: TRBV5-4
size: -
J: TRBJ2-1
D: TRBD1
DNA: TGTGCCAGCAGCCCCCGGACAGGGGGCCAGTACAATGAGCAGTTCTTC
CDR3: CASSPRTGGQYNEQFF

V: TRBV20-1
size: many
J: TRBJ2-5
D: -
DNA: TGCAGTGCTAGTAGACGGGAGACCCAGTACTTC
CDR3: CSASRRETQYF

V: TRBV7-8
size: few
J: TRBJ2-5
D: -
DNA: TGTGCCAGCAGCCCTACATTCGGGCCCCAAGAGACCCAGTACTTC
CDR3: CASSPTFGPQETQYF

V: TRBV29-1
size: many
J: TRBJ1-3
D: TRBD1
DNA: TGCAGCGTTGCCCTCGGGACAGGGGAAAACACCATATATTTT
CDR3: CSVALGTGENTIYF

V: TRBV7-2
size: many
J: TRBJ2-7
D: TRBD1
DNA: TGTGCCAGCAGCTGGGACAGTAAGAACTCCTACGAGCAGTACTTC
CDR3: CASSWDSKNSYEQYF

V: TRBV20-1
size: few
J: TRBJ2-7
D: TRBD2
DNA: TGCAGTGCTAGCTTGGGGGGGGGTTACGAGCAGTACTTC
CDR3: CSASLGGGYEQYF

V: TRBV18
size: -
J: TRBJ2-4
D: -
DNA: TGTGCCAGCTCACCAGACGGCTCACTAGCCAAAAACATTCAGTACTTC
CDR3: CASSPDGSLAKNIQYF

V: TRBV5-1
size: -
J: TRBJ2-1
D: TRBD2
DNA: TGCGCCAGCAGCTTGGCCTTTCGACGGGAGGGGTTCTACAATGAGCAGTTCTTC
CDR3: CASSLAFRREGFYNEQFF

V: TRBV20-1
size: few
J: TRBJ2-2
D: -
DNA: TGCAGTGCCCTAAAATACGCGAACACCGGGGAGCTGTTTTTT
CDR3: CSALKYANTGELFF

V: TRBV7-9
size: -
J: TRBJ2-1
D: -
DNA: TGTGCCAGCAGTCTATACGACAGGAATGAGCAGTTCTTC
CDR3: CASSLYDRNEQFF

V: TRBV7-6
size: -
J: TRBJ1-1
D: -
DNA: TGTGCCAGCAGCTTAGAGGACCGCACTGAAGCTTTCTTT
CDR3: CASSLEDRTEAFF

V: TRBV7-2
size: few
J: TRBJ2-1
D: -
DNA: TGTGCCAGCAGCGTGGGAGTCTACAATGAGCAGTTCTTC
CDR3: CASSVGVYNEQFF